The clone carrying this T cell receptor (beta chain) was observed a single time. This entry comes from a study of blood T cell repertoires in COVID-19. On the study more broadly: Samples taken during acute and convalescent COVID-19 were collected in the United States, Italy and Spain.

Sequencing was performed with immunoSEQ multiplex PCR; in TCRdb, only in-frame clones are kept and a portion is missing. Of over 150,000 clones in the sample, approximately 86% were seen once. The sample consisted of peripheral blood. This TCR was recovered from a middle-aged man with active or convalescent COVID-19.

The CDR3 DNA follows: TGTGCCAGCAGCTTAGAAACGGGGTACGAGCAGTACTTC. Its translation: CASSLETGYEQYF. This chain connects TRBV7-8 to TRBJ2-7, with a possible D match to TRBD2 (5 bases). Germline V CDR1 and CDR2: SGHVS, FQNEAQ. The CDR3 is 13 residues long. V lost 1 base and J 4 bases, leaving 8 bases between the germline ends. Full variable domain (outside the CDR3, taken from reference TRBV7-8 and TRBJ2-7): GAGVSQSPRYKVAKRGQDVALRCDPISGHVSLFWYQQALGQGPEFLTYFQNEAQLDKSGLPSDRFFAERPEGSVSTLKIQRTQQEDSAVYLCASSLETGYEQYFGPGTRLTVT.